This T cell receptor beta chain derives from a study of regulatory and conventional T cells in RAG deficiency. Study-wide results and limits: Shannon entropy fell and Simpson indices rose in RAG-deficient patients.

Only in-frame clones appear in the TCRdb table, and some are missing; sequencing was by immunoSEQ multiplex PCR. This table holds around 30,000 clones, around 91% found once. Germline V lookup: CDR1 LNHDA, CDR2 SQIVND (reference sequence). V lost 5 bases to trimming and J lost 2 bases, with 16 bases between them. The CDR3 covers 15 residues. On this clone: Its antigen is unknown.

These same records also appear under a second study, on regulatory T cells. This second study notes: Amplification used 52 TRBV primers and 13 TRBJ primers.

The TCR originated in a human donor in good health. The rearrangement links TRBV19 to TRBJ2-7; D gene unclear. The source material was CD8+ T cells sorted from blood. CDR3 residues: CASSLFGSSAYEQYF. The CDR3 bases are TGTGCCAGTAGTCTTTTCGGATCGTCCGCCTACGAGCAGTACTTC.